This T cell receptor (beta chain) originates from a study of Ad26.COV2.S vaccination and SARS-CoV-2 variants. V was pared by 5 bases and J by 5 bases, with 9 bases of the junction left unmatched. CDR3 length equals 15 residues. Germline V gives CDR1 LNHDA, CDR2 SQIVND (reference sequence). Libraries were prepared by immunoSEQ multiplex PCR; TCRdb keeps only in-frame clonotypes and omits some of them. The sample has about 280,000 clones; 87% are singletons. Treatment specified: around 19 received Ad26.COV2.S at low or high dose, single or two shots; roughly 5 received placebo; per-sample allocation not given. The study sampled participants on day 63 after the first vaccine or placebo injection.

The chain combines TRBV19 with TRBJ1-5; 7 positions agree with TRBD1. Sample: peripheral blood, taken in a trial of Ad26.COV2.S vaccine versus placebo. This TCR came from a person aged 18 to 59 who received the Ad26.COV2.S COVID-19 vaccine or a placebo. The DNA for the CDR3 is TGTGCCAGTAGTGGACGGACAGGAGGGTATCAGCCCCAGCATTTT. Translated: CASSGRTGGYQPQHF.